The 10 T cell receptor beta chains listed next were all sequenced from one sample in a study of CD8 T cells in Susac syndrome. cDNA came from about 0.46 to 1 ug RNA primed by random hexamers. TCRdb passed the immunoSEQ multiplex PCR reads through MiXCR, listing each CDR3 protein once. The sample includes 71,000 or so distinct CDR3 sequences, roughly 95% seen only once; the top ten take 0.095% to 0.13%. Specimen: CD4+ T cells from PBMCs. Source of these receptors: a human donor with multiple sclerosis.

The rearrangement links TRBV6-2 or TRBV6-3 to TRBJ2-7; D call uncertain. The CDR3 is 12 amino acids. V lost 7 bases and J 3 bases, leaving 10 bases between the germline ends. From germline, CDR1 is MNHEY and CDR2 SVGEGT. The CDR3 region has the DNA TGTGCCAGCACCGACAAGTACTACGAGCAGTACTTC. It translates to CASTDKYYEQYF.

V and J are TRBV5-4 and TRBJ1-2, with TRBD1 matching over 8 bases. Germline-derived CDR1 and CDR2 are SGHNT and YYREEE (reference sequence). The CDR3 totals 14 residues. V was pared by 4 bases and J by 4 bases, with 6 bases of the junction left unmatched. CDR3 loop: CASSPRTGLYGYTF. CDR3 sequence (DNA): TGTGCCAGCAGCCCGAGGACAGGGCTCTATGGCTACACCTTC. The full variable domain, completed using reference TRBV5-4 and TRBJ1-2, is ETGVTQSPTHLIKTRGQQVTLRCSSQSGHNTVSWYQQALGQGPQFIFQYYREEENGRGNFPPRFSGLQFPNYSSELNVNALELDDSALYLCASSPRTGLYGYTFGSGTRLTVV.

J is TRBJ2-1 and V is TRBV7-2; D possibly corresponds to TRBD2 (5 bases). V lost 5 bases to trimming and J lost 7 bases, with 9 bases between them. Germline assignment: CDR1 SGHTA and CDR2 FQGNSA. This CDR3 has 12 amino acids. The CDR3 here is CASSQTRNEQFF. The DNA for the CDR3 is TGTGCCAGCAGCCAAACTAGAAATGAGCAGTTCTTC.

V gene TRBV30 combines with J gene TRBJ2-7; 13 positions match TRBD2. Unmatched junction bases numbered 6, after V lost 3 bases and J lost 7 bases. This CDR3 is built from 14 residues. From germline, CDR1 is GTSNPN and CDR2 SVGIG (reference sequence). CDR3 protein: CAWSLTSGGWEQYF. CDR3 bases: TGTGCCTGGAGCTTGACTAGCGGGGGGTGGGAGCAGTACTTC.

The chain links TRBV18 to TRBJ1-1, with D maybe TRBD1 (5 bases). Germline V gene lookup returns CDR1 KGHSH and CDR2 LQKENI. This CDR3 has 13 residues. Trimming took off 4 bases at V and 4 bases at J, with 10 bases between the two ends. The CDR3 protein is CASSQLDSTEAFF. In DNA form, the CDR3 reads TGTGCCAGCTCACAACTCGACAGCACTGAAGCTTTCTTT. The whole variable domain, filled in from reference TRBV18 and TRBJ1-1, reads NAGVMQNPRHLVRRRGQEARLRCSPMKGHSHVYWYRQLPEEGLKFMVYLQKENIIDESGMPKERFSAEFPKEGPSILRIQQVVRGDSAAYFCASSQLDSTEAFFGQGTRLTVV.

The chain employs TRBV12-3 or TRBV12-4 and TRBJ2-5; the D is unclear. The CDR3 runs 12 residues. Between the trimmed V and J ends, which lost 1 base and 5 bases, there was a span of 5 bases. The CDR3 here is CASSLGWETQYF. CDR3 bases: TGTGCCAGCAGTTTAGGGTGGGAGACCCAGTACTTC.

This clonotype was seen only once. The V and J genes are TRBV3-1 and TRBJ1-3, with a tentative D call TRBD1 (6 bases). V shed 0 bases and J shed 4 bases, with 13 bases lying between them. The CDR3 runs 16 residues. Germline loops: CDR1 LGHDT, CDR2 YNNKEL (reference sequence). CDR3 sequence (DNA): TGTGCCAGCAGCCAAGATCGAGGGGGGCTCGGAAACACCATATATTTT. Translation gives CASSQDRGGLGNTIYF.

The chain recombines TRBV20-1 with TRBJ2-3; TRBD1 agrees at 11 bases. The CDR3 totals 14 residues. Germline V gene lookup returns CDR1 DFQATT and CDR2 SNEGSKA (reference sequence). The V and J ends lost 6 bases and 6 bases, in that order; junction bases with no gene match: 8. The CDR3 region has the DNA TGCAGTGCAAAGAGGACAGGGGGCGTCGATACGCAGTATTTT. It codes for CSAKRTGGVDTQYF.

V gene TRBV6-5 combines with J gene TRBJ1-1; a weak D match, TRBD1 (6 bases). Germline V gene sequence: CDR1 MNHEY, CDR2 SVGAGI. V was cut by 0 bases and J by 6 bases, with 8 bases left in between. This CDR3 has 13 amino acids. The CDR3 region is CASSYSRGPEAFF. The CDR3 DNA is TGTGCCAGCAGTTACTCTCGGGGGCCTGAAGCTTTCTTT.

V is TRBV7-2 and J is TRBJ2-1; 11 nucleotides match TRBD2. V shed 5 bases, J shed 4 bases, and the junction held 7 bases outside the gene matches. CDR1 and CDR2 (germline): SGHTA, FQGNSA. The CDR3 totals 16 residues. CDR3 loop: CASSLSGRAGYNEQFF. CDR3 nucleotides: TGTGCCAGCAGCCTTAGCGGGAGGGCAGGGTACAATGAGCAGTTCTTC. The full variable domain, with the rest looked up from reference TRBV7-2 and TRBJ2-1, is GAGVSQSPSNKVTEKGKDVELRCDPISGHTALYWYRQSLGQGLEFLIYFQGNSAPDKSGLPSDRFSAERTGGSVSTLTIQRTQQEDSAVYLCASSLSGRAGYNEQFFGPGTRLTVL.